These 28 T cell receptor beta chains originate from one sample sequenced in a study of blood T cell repertoires in COVID-19. Profiling relied on immunoSEQ multiplex PCR, and the TCRdb table lists in-frame clones only, not all of them. In the table there are roughly 100,000 clones, under 95% of which are singletons. Sequencing input: peripheral blood. These receptors all come from a woman between 50 and 59 years old in a cohort sampled during active COVID-19.

The J gene is TRBJ2-3, the V gene TRBV19; 7 bases are a match to TRBD1. The V gene's germline CDR1 is LNHDA and CDR2 SQIVND (reference sequence). Trimming took 1 base from V and 2 from J; bases not matched to a gene: 6. The length of the CDR3 is 16 residues. This chain's CDR3 is CASSIGKGGSTDTQYF. Here the CDR3 DNA reads TGTGCCAGTAGTATAGGCAAAGGGGGCTCCACAGATACGCAGTATTTT.

The rearrangement links TRBV28 to TRBJ2-5; perhaps TRBD1 as D (6 bases). Trimming shortened V by 5 bases and J by 2 bases, and 18 bases separated the two germline ends. The CDR3 is made up of 16 amino acids. CDR1 is MDHEN, CDR2 SYDVKM, per germline. CDR3 protein: CASSPNRDFAQETQYF. As DNA, the CDR3 is TGTGCCAGCAGTCCGAACAGGGATTTCGCTCAAGAGACCCAGTACTTC.

This chain links TRBV9 with TRBJ1-6, with TRBD1 identical over 12 bases. The V gene's germline CDR1 is SGDLS and CDR2 YYNGEE. V lost 4 bases and J lost 5; bases outside the gene matches: 4. The CDR3 loop spans 16 amino acids. The CDR3 DNA sequence: TGTGCCAGCAGCCCAGGGACAGGGGGCAATAATTCACCCCTCCACTTT. It is translated as CASSPGTGGNNSPLHF.

This clone was seen just once. The chain is built from TRBV5-1 and TRBJ2-7; no clear D. There are 16 residues in the CDR3. With 4 bases removed from V and 0 bases from J, the gap between germline ends came to 17 bases. Germline V gene data show CDR1 as SGHRS and CDR2 as YFSETQ. The CDR3 loop reads CASSAQLSVSSYEQYF. As DNA, the CDR3 is TGCGCCAGCAGCGCCCAACTCAGCGTGAGCTCCTACGAGCAGTACTTC.

The chain joins TRBV7-8 to TRBJ1-1, with D perhaps TRBD1 (6 bases). CDR1 and CDR2 from the germline V gene are SGHVS and FQNEAQ. The CDR3 totals 16 residues. V lost 5 bases, J lost 0 bases, and 16 bases lay in between. The CDR3 is CASSLSGGGVNTEAFF. The CDR3, as DNA: TGTGCCAGCAGCCTAAGCGGAGGGGGGGTGAACACTGAAGCTTTCTTT.

The V and J genes are TRBV18 and TRBJ1-2; D gene uncertain. There are 17 residues in the CDR3. V gave up 2 bases and J gave up 5 bases, with 21 bases separating them. Germline loops: CDR1 KGHSH, CDR2 LQKENI. CDR3 bases: TGTGCCAGCTCACCAGGAAAGGGAGTTGAGACTTCGTATGGCTACACCTTC. This codes for CASSPGKGVETSYGYTF.

The chain carries TRBV9 and TRBJ2-1; 9 bases align to TRBD2. In germline, CDR1 is SGDLS, CDR2 YYNGEE. V lost 3 bases to trimming and J lost 2 bases; unmatched junction nucleotides: 3. CDR3 length: 15 amino acids. The CDR3 DNA reads TGTGCCAGCAGCGAGGGCGGGGGGGCCTACAATGAGCAGTTCTTC. Its translation is CASSEGGGAYNEQFF.

This chain links TRBV2 with TRBJ2-2; D gene unclear. Germline V CDR1 and CDR2: SNHLY, FYNNEI. V lost 3 bases, J lost 0 bases, and 5 bases lay in between. The CDR3 covers 14 residues. The CDR3 DNA sequence: TGTGCCAGCAGTGACACGGCGAACACCGGGGAGCTGTTTTTT. Its translation is CASSDTANTGELFF.

This clone was seen only once. The CDR3 DNA follows: TGTGCCAGTAGTATCGACAGGGGGGGATCTGAAGCTTTCTTT. This encodes CASSIDRGGSEAFF. The gene calls are TRBV19 and TRBJ1-1, with 9 nucleotides matching TRBD1. The CDR3 has 14 residues. V was pared by 3 bases and J by 6 bases, with 5 bases of the junction left unmatched. Germline V gene sequence: CDR1 LNHDA, CDR2 SQIVND (reference sequence).

Only one count was recorded for this clone. This sequence joins TRBV10-2 and TRBJ2-2, with D hard to call. Germline V gives CDR1 WSHSY, CDR2 SAAADI. The V end lost 6 bases, the J end lost 1 base, and 9 bases lay between the germline ends. This CDR3 has 14 amino acids. The CDR3 loop is CASRVTGNTGELFF. CDR3 in DNA: TGCGCCAGCAGAGTGACTGGGAACACCGGGGAGCTGTTTTTT.

CDR3 sequence: CASSQVPGGVNTGELFF. The CDR3, as DNA: TGTGCCAGCAGCCAAGTTCCGGGCGGGGTGAACACCGGGGAGCTGTTTTTT. The V call is TRBV3-1 (or the pseudogene TRBV3-2), the J call TRBJ2-2, with D tentatively TRBD2 (6 bases). Germline V CDR1 and CDR2: LGHDT, YNNKEL (reference sequence). Trimming removed 1 base from V and 1 base from J, with 13 bases in between. This CDR3 spans 17 amino acids.

On this clone itself: The junction shows a germline mismatch at one end, possibly a read error. The chain links TRBV12-3 or TRBV12-4 to TRBJ1-1, with 7 bases fitting TRBD1. CDR3 length: 13 amino acids. CDR3 nucleotides: TGTGCCAGCAAAGGGACAGAGAACACCGAAGCTTTCTTT. Its translation: CASKGTENTEAFF.

The chain carries TRBV4-2 and TRBJ2-7; TRBD2 matches 9 bases. Looked up from germline, CDR1 is LGHNA and CDR2 is YNFKEQ. This CDR3 comprises 15 residues. V lost 4 bases to trimming and J lost 3 bases; unmatched junction nucleotides: 7. CDR3 nucleotides: TGTGCCAGCAGCCCTTCTCTAGCGGGGCTCTACGAGCAGTACTTC. Translating gives CASSPSLAGLYEQYF.

This clone was detected only once. In DNA form, the CDR3 reads TGTGCCAGCAGCTTAGGTGTTCGCGGGGGCCACTCCTACAATGAGCAGTTCTTC. As protein: CASSLGVRGGHSYNEQFF. The chain combines TRBV11-3 with TRBJ2-1, with a tentative D call TRBD2 (7 bases). Germline V gene data show CDR1 as SGHNT and CDR2 as YENEEA. The ends were cut back, 1 base at V and 0 bases at J, with 16 bases in the middle. The CDR3 runs 18 residues. Together with reference TRBV11-3 and TRBJ2-1, the CDR3 gives the full variable domain: EAGVVQSPRYKIIEKKQPVAFWCNPISGHNTLYWYLQNLGQGPELLIRYENEEAVDDSQLPKDRFSAERLKGVDSTLKIQPAELGDSAVYLCASSLGVRGGHSYNEQFFGPGTRLTVL.

CDR3 in DNA: TGTGCCAGCAGCCAACTCACTGAAGCTTTCTTT. Its protein is CASSQLTEAFF. The V call is TRBV3-1 (or the pseudogene TRBV3-2), the J call TRBJ1-1, with no clear D. Looked up from germline, CDR1 is LGHDT and CDR2 is YNNKEL (reference sequence). V gave up 2 bases and J gave up 4 bases, with 2 bases separating them. This CDR3 spans 11 amino acids.

The chain employs TRBV5-6 and TRBJ1-1; TRBD1 agrees at 9 bases. J gave up 11 bases and V 0 bases, and 8 bases lay outside the gene matches. The CDR3 contains 14 residues. In germline, CDR1 is SGHDT, CDR2 YYEEEE. In nucleotides, the CDR3 is TGTGCCAGCAGCTTGGATACAGGGGGCGCTGGTGCTTTCTTT. It is translated as CASSLDTGGAGAFF.

The rearrangement joins TRBV28 to TRBJ2-7; D might be TRBD1 (5 bases). In germline, CDR1 is MDHEN, CDR2 SYDVKM. V was pared by 6 bases and J by 0 bases, with 18 bases between. The CDR3 runs 16 residues. CDR3 DNA: TGTGCCAGCAGGTCATTAGCAGGGCGCAGCTCCTACGAGCAGTACTTC. It translates to CASRSLAGRSSYEQYF.

This chain connects TRBV2 to TRBJ2-5; 7 nucleotides agree with TRBD2. The J segment lost 7 bases and the V segment lost 6 bases, leaving 8 bases of the junction unmatched. In germline, CDR1 is SNHLY, CDR2 FYNNEI. The CDR3 sequence is 13 residues long. The CDR3 reads CASSQRPGGTQYF. Written as DNA, the CDR3 is TGTGCCAGCAGCCAACGACCGGGAGGGACCCAGTACTTC.

The V and J genes are TRBV3-1 (or the pseudogene TRBV3-2) and TRBJ2-5; tentatively, D is TRBD1 (6 bases). The CDR3 contains 13 residues. Trimming took 3 bases from V and 5 from J, leaving 10 bases between them. Germline-derived CDR1 and CDR2 are LGHDT and YNNKEL (reference sequence). CDR3 loop: CASSHGGGETQYF. The CDR3 nucleotides are TGTGCCAGCAGCCATGGGGGCGGGGAGACCCAGTACTTC.

The chain is built from TRBV3-1 (or the pseudogene TRBV3-2) and TRBJ2-1; D might be TRBD1 (5 bases). V was trimmed by 2 bases and J by 2 bases, leaving 7 bases between them. Germline CDR1 reads LGHDT; CDR2 reads YNNKEL (reference sequence). The length of the CDR3 is 14 residues. CDR3 DNA: TGTGCCAGCAGCCAACAGGGCCCCTACAATGAGCAGTTCTTC. Translated: CASSQQGPYNEQFF.

V is TRBV5-1 and J is TRBJ2-5; tentative D call: TRBD1 (6 bases). Trimming removed 0 bases at V and 4 bases at J, with 13 bases between. Germline assignment: CDR1 SGHRS and CDR2 YFSETQ. The CDR3 contains 15 residues. The CDR3 DNA reads TGCGCCAGCAGCTTGGACAGGGAAGGAGGAGAGACCCAGTACTTC. Translating gives CASSLDREGGETQYF.

The V call is TRBV24-1, the J call TRBJ2-7; perhaps TRBD2 as D (6 bases). The V gene lost 5 bases and the J gene lost 0 bases, with 16 bases spanning the gap. Germline assignment: CDR1 KGHDR and CDR2 SFDVKD. The CDR3 is made up of 16 amino acids. The CDR3 loop is CATSVDRGGDSYEQYF. The CDR3 DNA reads as TGTGCCACCAGTGTCGATCGGGGCGGGGACTCCTACGAGCAGTACTTC.

This rearrangement joins TRBV6-2 or TRBV6-3 to TRBJ2-1, with unresolved D. V was pared by 2 bases and J by 10 bases, with 12 bases between. CDR1 and CDR2 (germline): MNHEY, SVGEGT. CDR3 length: 13 residues. CDR3: CASSYMRNSEQFF. The CDR3 nucleotides read TGTGCCAGCAGTTACATGCGGAATAGCGAGCAGTTCTTC.

A single count supports this clone. The V call is TRBV19, the J call TRBJ1-2; 9 nucleotides match TRBD1. Per germline, CDR1 LNHDA and CDR2 SQIVND (reference sequence). The CDR3 is 18 residues long. The J segment lost 6 bases and the V segment lost 10 bases, leaving 24 bases of the junction unmatched. CDR3 amino acids: CATYLRPGQGTTMDGYTF. The CDR3 DNA reads as TGTGCCACCTACCTTCGACCGGGACAGGGTACGACCATGGATGGCTACACCTTC.

This clone was found once. In DNA form, the CDR3 reads TGTGCCAGCAGCTTACTTGGGGGCGACACCGGGGAGCTGTTTTTT. Its translation: CASSLLGGDTGELFF. This rearrangement joins TRBV7-6 to TRBJ2-2; TRBD1 is a possible D gene (6 bases). Trimming removed 2 bases at V and 3 bases at J, with 10 bases between. Germline V gives CDR1 SGHVS, CDR2 FNYEAQ. The CDR3 loop spans 15 amino acids.

The CDR3 DNA is TGTGCCAGCAGCCCCAGCGGGGCCTCAAACATTCAGTACTTC. This gives the protein CASSPSGASNIQYF. The chain carries TRBV7-9 and TRBJ2-4, with TRBD2 matching 7 bases. The CDR3 totals 14 residues. CDR1 is SEHNR, CDR2 FQNEAQ, per germline (reference sequence). With 5 bases clipped from V and 6 bases from J, the junction kept 7 bases outside the gene matches.

This clone turned up a few times. V usage is TRBV20-1 and J usage is TRBJ1-6; no reliable D call. This CDR3 has 15 amino acids. In germline, CDR1 is DFQATT, CDR2 SNEGSKA (reference sequence). V lost 3 bases to trimming and J lost 5 bases, with 14 bases between them. The CDR3 spells CSASGMRVNNSPLHF. In DNA form, the CDR3 reads TGCAGTGCTAGTGGCATGAGGGTCAATAATTCACCCCTCCACTTT.

The chain is built from TRBV7-3 and TRBJ2-3, with D perhaps matching TRBD2 (5 bases). The CDR3 has 13 residues. Trimming pared 6 bases from V and 0 bases from J, leaving 7 bases between. The germline V gene encodes CDR1 SGHTA and CDR2 FQGTGA. The CDR3 here is CASRRTSTDTQYF. CDR3 sequence (DNA): TGTGCCAGCAGGCGGACTAGCACAGATACGCAGTATTTT. Complete variable domain (other parts from reference TRBV7-3 and TRBJ2-3): GAGVSQTPSNKVTEKGKYVELRCDPISGHTALYWYRQSLGQGPEFLIYFQGTGAADDSGLPNDRFFAVRPEGSVSTLKIQRTERGDSAVYLCASRRTSTDTQYFGPGTRLTVL.